Shown below are 8 T cell receptor beta chains from a single sample sequenced in a study of neurological immune-mediated disorders. From the 5' RACE reads, TCRdb called clonotypes with MiXCR, one entry per CDR3 protein. Among fewer than 55,000 distinct CDR3 sequences listed, more than 5% were seen once. Input material: CD4+ T cells from blood. These receptors were obtained from a woman aged 40 to 50 in good health.

This clonotype was seen repeatedly, ten times or more. V is TRBV7-3 and J is TRBJ2-6; 7 bases map to TRBD1. The CDR3 has 15 amino acids. Germline V CDR1 and CDR2: SGHTA, FQGTGA. V was pared by 5 bases and J by 2 bases, with 3 bases of the junction left unmatched. CDR3 coding DNA: TGTGCCAGCAGCCAACAGGGGCCTGGGGCCAACGTCCTGACTTTC. It translates to CASSQQGPGANVLTF.

This clonotype came up a few times. The CDR3 DNA sequence: TGTGCCAGTGAGGGAAAAGGTAACTATGGCTACACCTTC. This translates into CASEGKGNYGYTF. The chain recombines TRBV19 with TRBJ1-2; D is ambiguous. This CDR3 is 13 amino acids long. Germline lookup yields CDR1 LNHDA and CDR2 SQIVND (reference sequence). Trimming stripped 8 bases from V and 1 base from J, with 11 bases between.

This clonotype was detected many times. The chain combines TRBV20-1 with TRBJ2-1; a weak D match, TRBD1 (5 bases). The CDR3 has 13 residues. The ends were cut back, 7 bases at V and 6 bases at J, with 16 bases in the middle. Germline values: CDR1 DFQATT, CDR2 SNEGSKA (reference sequence). As DNA, the CDR3 is TGCAGTGTTAAGACCCCAGGGTTCAATGAGCAGTTCTTC. Translation gives CSVKTPGFNEQFF.

This clonotype was detected many times. V gene TRBV21-1 combines with J gene TRBJ2-2; TRBD1 is the table's D call and was not checked against the DNA. TRBV21-1 is designated a pseudogene. The CDR3 is 14 residues long. Here the CDR3 DNA reads TGTGCCAGCAGAGGCAGGGAGCGCACCGGGGAGCTGTTTTTT. This sequence encodes CASRGRERTGELFF.

Many counts were recorded for this clonotype. The rearrangement uses TRBV27 and TRBJ2-5; the D gene could be TRBD1 or TRBD2 (6 bases each). Trimming stripped 7 bases from V and 0 bases from J, with 24 bases between. The CDR3 spans 18 residues. Per the germline V gene, CDR1 is MNHEY and CDR2 is SMNVEV (reference sequence). CDR3 residues: CASTPRGRGVGYQETQYF. The CDR3 DNA reads as TGTGCCAGCACCCCGCGGGGCAGGGGTGTGGGGTACCAAGAGACCCAGTACTTC.

This clonotype was found many times. The CDR3 protein is CSATRQGATTDTQYF. The CDR3 DNA is TGCAGTGCTACCAGACAGGGGGCGACTACAGATACGCAGTATTTT. J is TRBJ2-3 and V is TRBV20-1; 10 bases map to TRBD1. The CDR3 length is 15 residues. J gave up 3 bases and V 4 bases, and 7 bases lay outside the gene matches. Looked up from germline, CDR1 is DFQATT and CDR2 is SNEGSKA (reference sequence).

Ten or more counts support this clonotype. In DNA form, the CDR3 reads TGCGCCAGCAGCCGAATGGCGGAGTCACCGAACACTGAAGCTTTCTTT. Its translation is CASSRMAESPNTEAFF. The J gene is TRBJ1-1, the V gene TRBV4-1; D unclear. The CDR3 spans 16 residues. Trimming cost V 4 bases and J 1 base, with 16 bases left between them. The germline CDR1 and CDR2 sequences are MGHRA and YSYEKL.

The rearrangement joins TRBV12-3 or TRBV12-4 to TRBJ2-7; no firm D call. This CDR3 has 11 residues. V was shortened by 3 bases and J by 5 bases, with 5 bases between the two germline ends. The CDR3 DNA reads TGTGCCAGCAGTTTTAAAAACGAGCAGTACTTC. This gives the protein CASSFKNEQYF.